Described below is a single T cell receptor (beta chain) sequence and its context. Its specificity is not known. The data are from a study of cytomegalovirus exposure and HLA in healthy donors. Study summary: Earlier, 150 million to 200 million T cells were analyzed, and more than 100 million unique TCR beta sequences were found among them. Overall study findings and caveats: Associated with cytomegalovirus, according to the listing, were fewer than 200 TCR beta chains.

Healthy bone marrow donors supplied every sample. Losses at the gene ends were 4 bases for V and 3 bases for J; bases not matched to a gene: 10. The CDR3 is made up of 17 amino acids. Germline-derived CDR1 and CDR2 are SSHAT and FNYEAQ (reference sequence). With 60 Vbeta and 13 Jbeta primers, the PCR was carried out. Original processing methods: A later analysis tallied about 80 million unique TCR beta chains, about 9.9 million of them shared. Produced via immunoSEQ multiplex PCR; TCRdb's table is partial and in-frame only. V and J calls and clone size are given by that table; D and trimming were obtained from the DNA. Of around 140,000 clones listed, roughly 80% were seen once; the top ten hold under 6%.

This chain uses TRBV7-7 with TRBJ2-2; 8 nucleotides line up with TRBD1. Material for sequencing was PBMCs. The receptor's source is a man aged 35 to 55 in good health and CMV-seronegative. CDR3 in amino acids: CASSSGQGPRYTGELFF. DNA of the CDR3: TGTGCCAGCAGCTCCGGACAGGGCCCGAGGTACACCGGGGAGCTGTTTTTT. Filled out from reference TRBV7-7 and TRBJ2-2, the complete variable domain reads GAGVSQSPRYKVTKRGQDVTLRCDPISSHATLYWYQQALGQGPEFLTYFNYEAQPDKSGLPSDRFSAERPEGSISTLTIQRTEQRDSAMYRCASSSGQGPRYTGELFFGEGSRLTVL.